The rows below give T cell receptor beta chains drawn from one sample of a study of shared clonotypes between healthy human individuals. TCRdb keeps only in-frame clones here, not all; method: immunoSEQ multiplex PCR. The repertoire includes 2 million to 2.5 million clones, 85% to 95% of them detected once, and under 0.45% sits in the top ten. The sequencing input was naive CD4+ T cells from PBMCs. These receptors came from a man aged 18 to 30 in good health. Some clones in this sample may be carry-over from other donors' samples. CDR3s include the opening cysteine and the closing phenylalanine or tryptophan. D genes are given only for firm matches. Clone sizes are given selectively: once, few, many, or a class where the clone is expanded.

V gene: TRBV28
clone size: NA
D gene: NA
J gene: TRBJ1-4
CDR3 DNA: TGTGCCAGCCATTTGTCCGTTGGTGAAAAACTGTTTTTT
CDR3 protein: CASHLSVGEKLFF

V gene: TRBV27
clone size: NA
D gene: NA
J gene: TRBJ2-7
CDR3 DNA: TGTGCCAGCACTCAACGGCACCCGATCTACGAGCAGTACTTC
CDR3 protein: CASTQRHPIYEQYF

V gene: TRBV18
clone size: NA
D gene: TRBD1
J gene: TRBJ1-4
CDR3 DNA: TGTGCCAGCTCACGGGGGGGACAGTCTAATGAAAAACTGTTTTTT
CDR3 protein: CASSRGGQSNEKLFF

V gene: TRBV5-1
clone size: NA
D gene: NA
J gene: TRBJ2-5
CDR3 DNA: TGCGCCAGCAGGATCGAACCGACGGGTCCCCGTCCCCAGTACTTC
CDR3 protein: CASRIEPTGPRPQYF

V gene: TRBV5-1
clone size: NA
D gene: TRBD2
J gene: TRBJ2-1
CDR3 DNA: TGCGTCAGCAGCCCCCAAGCGGGAGGGGCCTACAATGAGCAGTTCTTC
CDR3 protein: CVSSPQAGGAYNEQFF

V gene: TRBV19
clone size: NA
D gene: TRBD1
J gene: TRBJ2-2
CDR3 DNA: TGTGCCAGTAGCCGTCCCGGGACAGGGGCCGGGGAGCTGTTTTTT
CDR3 protein: CASSRPGTGAGELFF

V gene: TRBV27
clone size: NA
D gene: TRBD2
J gene: TRBJ2-7
CDR3 DNA: TGTGCCAGCAGTTCCGCCAGCGGGAGGGTACTCGAGCAGTACTTC
CDR3 protein: CASSSASGRVLEQYF

V gene: TRBV2
clone size: NA
D gene: NA
J gene: TRBJ1-2
CDR3 DNA: TGTGCCAGCAGCACCGCCAAGCCACGGGATGGCTACACCTTC
CDR3 protein: CASSTAKPRDGYTF

V gene: TRBV7-3
clone size: NA
D gene: NA
J gene: TRBJ2-3
CDR3 DNA: TGTGCCAGCAGCCCGGGATCTTCGCCCGATACGCAGTATTTT
CDR3 protein: CASSPGSSPDTQYF

V gene: TRBV7-2
clone size: NA
D gene: TRBD2
J gene: TRBJ2-3
CDR3 DNA: TGTGCCAGCAGCCCCCGGACTAGCGGGAGGGCCCGCCCAGATACGCAGTATTTT
CDR3 protein: CASSPRTSGRARPDTQYF

V gene: TRBV5-1
clone size: NA
D gene: NA
J gene: TRBJ2-7
CDR3 DNA: TGCGCCAGCAGCTTGGAGCCAGGGGCGGCCTACGAGCAGTACTTC
CDR3 protein: CASSLEPGAAYEQYF

V gene: TRBV27
clone size: NA
D gene: NA
J gene: TRBJ2-5
CDR3 DNA: TGTGCCAGCAGTTTTAGCAGGCTCCAAGAGACCCAGTACTTC
CDR3 protein: CASSFSRLQETQYF

V gene: TRBV29-1
clone size: NA
D gene: TRBD2
J gene: TRBJ2-1
CDR3 DNA: TGCAGCGTTGAAGAGGGCCTAGCGGCCACCTACAATGAGCAGTTCTTC
CDR3 protein: CSVEEGLAATYNEQFF

V gene: TRBV6-1
clone size: NA
D gene: NA
J gene: TRBJ2-5
CDR3 DNA: TGTGCCAGCAGGACGGAGGAGACCCAGTACTTC
CDR3 protein: CASRTEETQYF

V gene: TRBV5-1
clone size: NA
D gene: NA
J gene: TRBJ1-1
CDR3 DNA: TGCGCCAGCAGCTTGAGGACGACAGGATTGAACACTGAAGCTTTCTTT
CDR3 protein: CASSLRTTGLNTEAFF

V gene: TRBV18
clone size: NA
D gene: TRBD1
J gene: TRBJ2-7
CDR3 DNA: TGTGCCAGCTCACCAGCCGGGACAGGGACCACCAACGAGCAGTACTTC
CDR3 protein: CASSPAGTGTTNEQYF

V gene: TRBV11-3
clone size: NA
D gene: NA
J gene: TRBJ2-7
CDR3 DNA: TGTGCCAGCAGCCCCCGGGACCAATTCTACGAGCAGTACTTC
CDR3 protein: CASSPRDQFYEQYF

V gene: TRBV10-2
clone size: NA
D gene: TRBD2
J gene: TRBJ2-5
CDR3 DNA: TGCGCCAGCAGTGAGAGGCGGGAGGGGACCCAGTACTTC
CDR3 protein: CASSERREGTQYF

V gene: TRBV7-8
clone size: NA
D gene: TRBD1
J gene: TRBJ1-5
CDR3 DNA: TGTGCCAGCAGCTTAGTCACAGGGGGCCTCAATCAGCCCCAGCATTTT
CDR3 protein: CASSLVTGGLNQPQHF

V gene: TRBV5-1
clone size: NA
D gene: TRBD1
J gene: TRBJ2-4
CDR3 DNA: TGCGCCAGCAGCTTGCAACAGGGGGAGAGTGACATTCAGTACTTC
CDR3 protein: CASSLQQGESDIQYF

V gene: TRBV6-5
clone size: NA
D gene: NA
J gene: TRBJ2-5
CDR3 DNA: TGTGCCAGCAGTTACGGACCCGAGACCCAGTACTTC
CDR3 protein: CASSYGPETQYF

V gene: TRBV6-5
clone size: once
D gene: NA
J gene: TRBJ1-1
CDR3 DNA: TGTGCCAGCAGTTACGGGTCTGAAGCTTTCTTT
CDR3 protein: CASSYGSEAFF

V gene: TRBV7-9
clone size: NA
D gene: TRBD1
J gene: TRBJ2-3
CDR3 DNA: TGTGCCAGCAGCCGTCGACAGGGATTTTATCCAGATACGCAGTATTTT
CDR3 protein: CASSRRQGFYPDTQYF

V gene: TRBV7-3
clone size: NA
D gene: NA
J gene: TRBJ2-1
CDR3 DNA: TGTGCCAGCAGCACCCGGGACTCCGGTGAGCAGTTCTTC
CDR3 protein: CASSTRDSGEQFF

V gene: TRBV28
clone size: NA
D gene: NA
J gene: TRBJ1-1
CDR3 DNA: TGTGCCAGCGGGAATGTTTTTGGAGCTTTCTTT
CDR3 protein: CASGNVFGAFF

V gene: TRBV4-3
clone size: NA
D gene: TRBD2
J gene: TRBJ2-5
CDR3 DNA: TGCGCCAGCAGCCAAGAAGGGGCGGGAGGGCCCTCGGAGACCCAGTACTTC
CDR3 protein: CASSQEGAGGPSETQYF

V gene: TRBV28
clone size: NA
D gene: NA
J gene: TRBJ2-7
CDR3 DNA: TGTGCCAGCAGTTTGCAGGGTTCCTACGAGCAGTACTTC
CDR3 protein: CASSLQGSYEQYF

V gene: TRBV19
clone size: NA
D gene: TRBD1
J gene: TRBJ1-1
CDR3 DNA: TGTGCCAGTAGGGGGGACAGGGGCCCCACTGAAGCTTTCTTT
CDR3 protein: CASRGDRGPTEAFF

V gene: TRBV28
clone size: NA
D gene: NA
J gene: TRBJ2-2
CDR3 DNA: TGTGCCAGCAGAAACAGGGTGGTAACCGGGGAGCTGTTTTTT
CDR3 protein: CASRNRVVTGELFF